The 2 T cell receptor beta chains listed next were all sequenced from one sample in a study of T cell responses to AZD1222 COVID-19 vaccine (dated by TCRdb to the early 2020s). What this sample's time point label stands for: baseline before first vaccination. Libraries were made using the immunoSEQ multiplex PCR assay. TCRdb re-hosts the immuneACCESS table, in-frame sequences only. Its copies lack some clones; in the studies checked, an unresolved V gene accounts for under half of them, and the cause for the rest is not known. Across this sample there are around 140,000 clones, with approximately 92% seen only once. About 5% of the sample is held by the ten biggest clonotypes. The sample consisted of peripheral blood, taken on day 0 of AZD1222 vaccination. The receptors shown here come from an adult in good health.

V and J are TRBV27 and TRBJ1-2; possible D gene TRBD1, 6 bases. CDR3 length equals 13 residues. V was trimmed by 3 bases and J by 4 bases, leaving 9 bases between them. Germline CDR1 is MNHEY and CDR2 is SMNVEV (reference sequence). The chain's CDR3 is CASSFRGRYGYTF. The CDR3 DNA follows: TGTGCCAGCAGTTTTCGGGGGCGCTATGGCTACACCTTC.

This clone was recorded only once. The chain is built from TRBV6-2 or TRBV6-3 and TRBJ2-5; D remains ambiguous. CDR1 is MNHEY and CDR2 is SVGEGT in the germline V gene. The CDR3 spans 13 residues. V gave up 5 bases and J gave up 2 bases, with 9 bases separating them. CDR3 residues: CASSKGPQETQYF. CDR3 sequence (DNA): TGTGCCAGCAGTAAGGGTCCGCAAGAGACCCAGTACTTC.